This TCR beta chain was observed in a study of vaccination effects on CD4 cells after COVID-19. The table came from immunoSEQ multiplex PCR; TCRdb's copy has only in-frame clones and leaves some out. The sample lists tens of thousands of clones; around 70% were seen once. CDR3 length equals 16 residues. CDR1 and CDR2 (germline): MNHEY, SVGAGI. V lost 2 bases to trimming and J lost 3 bases, with 16 bases between them. Viral peptide pool expansion of antigen-specific CD4+ T cells preceded sequencing in the ViraFEST assay. Subsequent to approximately 9 days of culture, CD4+ T cells were isolated. Cultures got half-medium changes with IL-2 on days 3 and 7. This clone turned up a few times. What it binds is not known.

This chain uses TRBV6-5 with TRBJ1-1, with D hard to call. The sequencing used CD4+ T cells from PBMCs cultured with HCoV-229E spike peptides, collected before COVID-19 vaccination. The source of this sequence is a human donor who received a COVID-19 vaccine. The CDR3 here is CASSYGLPSRYTEAFF. Here the CDR3 DNA reads TGTGCCAGCAGTTACGGGCTCCCCTCGAGGTACACTGAAGCTTTCTTT.